This T cell receptor (beta chain) is drawn from a study of CXCR3-negative and CXCR3-positive naive CD8 T cells. Study context: There were 140 million or so TRB reads altogether, and each library had about 1.5 +/- 0.3 million of them.

The study made its TRB cDNA libraries by 5' RACE, adding UMI labels. From the 5' RACE reads, TCRdb lists one entry per CDR3 protein and no DNA. The sample is made up of approximately 100,000 distinct CDR3 sequences, and the top ten hold approximately 0.38% of it. Study-wide results and limits: Greater hydrophobicity was found in TRB CDR3s of CXCR3-positive naive cells than of CXCR3-negative naive cells. Post-cryopreservation CXCR3 expression was partly diminished, and the bulk of assays employed fresh PBMCs.

CD45RO-CCR7+CD27+CD95- defined naive CD8+ T cells. A word on this clonotype: What it binds is unknown.

This CDR3 is built from 16 residues. The TCR originated in a human donor in good health. Some clones in this sample may be carry-over from other donors' samples. This sequence joins TRBV21-1 and TRBJ2-7; there is no DNA to check the TCRdb D call of TRBD2. TRBV21-1 is noted as a pseudogene. Sequencing was carried out using naive CXCR3+ CD8+ T cells from blood. Sample subset: CD45RO-CCR7+CD27+CD95- naive CD8+ T cells expressing CXCR3 (TNR3+). CDR3 residues: CASSKGSAAGAYEQYF.